This T cell receptor beta chain is from a study of shared clonotypes between healthy human individuals. Background on the study: A couple of women and three men aged 18 to 49 made up the donors. A donor's plate count was three for CD4 naive and three for CD4 memory; CD8 naive had two and CD8 memory one. Study outcomes and limitations: Against clonotypes common to all four donors, non-shared ones had lower generation probabilities. Naive subsets usually exceeded memory subsets in estimated richness.

Only in-frame clones appear in the TCRdb table, and some are missing; sequencing was by immunoSEQ multiplex PCR. The data hold under 2,000,000 clones, with about 95% observed a single time. Notes on this clone: Its specificity is not known.

The naive CD8 population came from CD45RO-negative cells selected for CCR7, without terminally differentiated effector memory CD45RA+ cells. The junction had 7 bases not matched to a gene; V was cut back by 0 bases and J by 2 bases. The CDR3 contains 16 residues. The germline gives CDR1 SGHRS, CDR2 YFSETQ. This sequence was found in a man younger than 35 in good health. The chain couples TRBV5-1 to TRBJ1-2; 7 positions agree with TRBD1. The specimen was naive CD8+ T cells sorted from blood. CDR3 sequence (DNA): TGCGCCAGCAGCTTGGACGAGACAGGGAAAAACTATGGCTACACCTTC. It yields the protein CASSLDETGKNYGYTF.